This record looks at one T cell receptor beta chain sequence and its context. This clone's antigen is unknown. To prepare the library, the immunoSEQ multiplex PCR assay was applied. For the multiplex PCR, a mixture combining 60 forward primers for TCR Vbeta segments and 13 reverse primers for TCR Jbeta segments was used. A multiplex PCR assay on genomic DNA amplified the CDR3 region of rearranged TCR beta genes. On the Illumina HiSeq System, the amplified TCR beta libraries were sequenced as 87-base-pair reads. The source study handled its data this way. A later analysis tallied 70 million to 100 million unique TCR beta chains across the 666 repertoires, and about 12 million of those chains were shared by two or more donors. A nearest-neighbor algorithm error-corrected the raw reads and collapsed the reads into unique sequences, merging closely related sequences to remove PCR and sequencing errors. CDR3 sequences were aligned to IMGT reference sequences to assign V, D and J gene segments. For a sequence to be retained, at least a six-nucleotide match to both a V gene segment and a J gene segment was required. A rearrangement was called productive if the CDR3 had no stop codons and remained in frame with V and J, and every other rearrangement was called non-productive. Following IMGT convention, CDR3 was defined as the stretch from the second conserved V-encoded cysteine up to the conserved J-encoded phenylalanine. The earlier analysis of 587 of the donors excluded sequences that lacked an unambiguous match to a single V gene segment. In an earlier analysis of about 590 of the donors, a V segment was called functional when productive rearrangements were above 56.7%, and segregating when the standard deviation between donors exceeded 5%. A statistical classification framework was built to diagnose cytomegalovirus status from the catalog of TCR beta chain sequences. V and J gene assignment, in a later analysis, came from comparing TCR nucleotide sequences with IMGT/GENE-DB human TR gene sequences. Using the TCRdist pipeline, a later analysis assigned CDR3 sequences along with most-parsimonious VDJ recombination scenarios. In a later analysis, each TCR beta chain was defined by its CDR3 amino acid sequence together with its V-gene family, and reads without a unique V-gene family were excluded. To address suspected cross-contamination and a sequencing artifact, a later analysis removed several hundred highly shared, low-generation-probability nucleotide sequences. For each public chain, a later analysis derived a clonal expansion index from normalized ranks of inferred template counts within each repertoire. Generation probabilities in a later analysis came from a VDJ recombination model fitted to out-of-frame rearrangements, and those results were checked against IGoR. In a later analysis, TCR-TCR, TCR-HLA and TCR-CMV co-occurrence was scored with hypergeometric tests, and a repertoire-size bias correction was applied to TCR pairs. In a later analysis, false discovery rates were estimated by permuting HLA or CMV assignments 20 times. In a later analysis, co-occurring TCRs were grouped using DBSCAN, with TCRdist sequence similarity added in when clustering inside HLA-allele-positive subsets. Repertoires with fewer than 30,000 or more than 120,000 public chains, plus five repertoires with anomalous nucleotide sharing, were excluded from co-occurrence clustering. TCRdb took this table from immuneACCESS and kept in-frame rearrangements with V and J called. Such tables lack part of the clones; where checked against another copy, unresolved V genes explain under half of the gap, and the rest is unexplained. V and J calls and clone size come straight from that table; D and trimming were deduced from the DNA. The table for this sample records about 84,000 clones. The ten biggest clones cover around 0.6% of the sample.

This sample stems from a study of cytomegalovirus exposure and HLA in healthy donors (dated by TCRdb to between 2016 and 2019). About the investigation overall: In an earlier analysis of about 560 of the donors, 276 Gb of sequence data and 100 million or so unique TCR beta sequences from 150 million to 200 million T cells were reported. Donor age, sex, ethnicity and CMV serostatus were compiled together with the repertoire data. Rather than drawing on any new phenotypic data, the later analysis identified candidate immune exposures from TCR beta sequences and the way those sequences occurred across donors. Every repertoire in the discovery cohort had been generated on one and the same sequencing platform. On average, roughly 200,000 unique TCR beta nucleotide sequences were sequenced per donor among some 420 genotyped donors of the cohort, with roughly a sixth of those sequences being non-productive. A later analysis re-analyzed previously published TCR beta repertoires from 660 or so donors and added high-resolution HLA genotyping to study TCR occurrence patterns. Both class I and class II loci were covered by HLA typing, at four-digit resolution. An early release covering roughly 580 HLA-typed donors comprised roughly 300 gigabases of sequencing data and roughly 86 million unique TCR sequences. The study profiled the T cell repertoires of hundreds of subjects by immunosequencing and related them to cytomegalovirus serostatus. In a later genetic analysis, genome-wide SNP genotypes for about 60% of the 666 donors were used, and that subset was treated as a discovery cohort. The aim of the study was to test whether cataloging public T cell receptors could identify signatures of past pathogen exposure. The study combined high-throughput TCR immunosequencing, statistical association of individual TCRs with disease status, and machine learning to predict cytomegalovirus infection status. Roughly 5 DR-DQ haplotypes were handled as single units for association and clustering because linkage in the cohort was strong. In addition to the first cohort of about 650 subjects, a separate validation cohort of 120 different subjects was used. Of the roughly 410 genotyped donors, roughly 76% were placed in the genetic ancestry cluster associated with self-reported Caucasian donors. The number of donors typed differed by locus, with roughly 629-640 for A, B, C, DRB1 and DQB1, more than 500 for DQA1, approximately 580 for DPA1, and 472 for DPB1. An earlier analysis of nearly 600 of the donors applied high-throughput TCR beta sequencing to assess whether each TCR beta V gene segment acted as functional or pseudogenic. The research as a whole found: A further reported finding was that TCR beta sequences accurately predicted the HLA-A and HLA-B alleles for most subjects in the first cohort. Across donors, most TCR sequences were observed very rarely, whereas some public TCRs were present in many individuals. A group of highly shared sequence variants was considered likely to be a technical artifact of the sequencing pipeline. Because HLA typing was missing for some donors at each locus, association tests included only the typed subset. In a later analysis, HLA-associated TCR beta chains showed more clonal expansion and lower generation probabilities than non-associated chains that were equally common. A later analysis reported that several top co-occurrence clusters appeared linked to parvovirus B19, influenza, CMV and Epstein-Barr virus. In this cohort, only TCR beta chains were sequenced, and detectable features were limited by the absence of alpha or paired-chain data. The classifier was reported to diagnose cytomegalovirus status with high specificity and sensitivity in both the original cohort and the validation cohort. In vitro tests confirmed that three of the cytomegalovirus-associated TCR beta chains recognize cytomegalovirus antigens. Broadly in line with IMGT annotations, most TCR beta V segments showed up in productive rearrangements about 90% or about 30% of the time in an earlier analysis of around 600 of the donors. Roughly uniform sequencing depth across donors was assumed in presence/absence analyses, although this assumption may not hold. When HLA alleles, especially DR and DQ, strongly co-occurred, TCR associations were difficult to assign to individual alleles. In a later analysis, most CMV-associated TCR beta chains were found to appear HLA-restricted, with HLA associations seemingly driven largely by CMV exposure. Linkage disequilibrium might explain the correlated functional status among segregating V segments, but an unknown experimental factor could not be excluded. Some IMGT-functional V segments, including TRBV6-2 and TRBV6-3, could not be distinguished by the 87-base-pair reads and were therefore excluded. According to a later analysis, TCR association rates differed among HLA loci, with DRB1 alleles showing the most associated TCRs and HLA-C alleles showing the fewest. The authors suggested that the approach could potentially be generalized to other disease states and immunological phenotypes. In a later genetic analysis, fewer N-insertions in productive TCRs were reported among donors in an Asian-associated ancestry cluster than the roughly 700-donor mean. The earlier analysis of about 600 of the donors excluded approximately 15 rarely observed V segments, including chromosome 9 orphons, because counts were too low. The study gave a list of 150 to 200 TCR beta chains associated with cytomegalovirus. V-gene and J-gene trimming of TCR beta chains was associated with a missense DCLRE1C variant in a later genetic analysis, and the association was replicated in an independent cohort. Specific HLA alleles were associated with 18,000 or so TCR beta sequences at a false discovery rate of 0.05 in a later analysis. Immune exposure information for the cohort was limited to CMV serostatus.

In total, about 650 healthy bone marrow donors made up the cohort. All cohort members were sampled while nominally healthy, although unrecorded immune exposures were likely present. The donor tested CMV seronegative and was one of the 352 seronegative cohort members. A peripheral blood sample was provided by each donor, and peripheral blood mononuclear cells were used for TCR beta sequencing. The Qiagen DNeasy Blood Extraction Kit was used to extract genomic DNA from the blood cell samples. The CDR3 runs 14 amino acids, cysteine and phenylalanine included. The DNA shown is the 42-base CDR3, in frame from base 1. The V and J ends are trimmed by 6 bases and 2 bases, leaving 13 bases between them. For CDR1 and CDR2, the germline V gene lists SNHLY and FYNNEI.

This receptor was identified in a man aged 45-65 years in good health and CMV-seronegative. What was sequenced was PBMCs. The sequence links TRBV2 to TRBJ1-2; tentative D gene TRBD1, with 6 bases matching. The CDR3 reads as follows: CASRATGSNYGYTF. The nucleotide sequence is TGTGCCAGCAGAGCCACAGGGTCCAACTATGGCTACACCTTC.